These 20 T cell receptor beta chains originate from one sample sequenced in a study of patients and donors after allogeneic stem cell transplantation. TCRdb used MiXCR to reprocess the RT-PCR reads, holding one entry per CDR3 protein. The data contain more than 25,000 distinct CDR3 sequences, more than 8% of them seen just once; the ten biggest clones take up around 50%. Material: blood, either unsorted or a sorted T cell fraction (not recorded which). These TCRs come from a human donor who was either an allogeneic HSCT recipient or a stem cell or donor lymphocyte infusion donor (not recorded which). It is not recorded whose cells these are; they may come from a transplant donor.

This clonotype has more than one count but fewer than ten. J is TRBJ2-4 and V is TRBV28; 7 bases agree with TRBD2. Trimming cost V 8 bases and J 8 bases; bases outside gene matches: 0. The germline V gene encodes CDR1 MDHEN and CDR2 SYDVKM. This CDR3 is built from 10 residues. CDR3 nucleotide sequence: TGTGCCAGCGGGAGGGACATTCAGTACTTC. It encodes CASGRDIQYF.

The chain uses TRBV5-5 and TRBJ1-1, with D hard to call. Germline V gives CDR1 SGHKS, CDR2 YYEKEE (reference sequence). This CDR3 contains 15 residues. Deletions cut 1 base from V and 4 bases from J, with 14 bases between. For the CDR3, the DNA is TGTGCCAGCAGCTTGCAGCTCGGAGGCGTCACTGAAGCTTTCTTT. Amino acid sequence: CASSLQLGGVTEAFF.

This clonotype has ten or more counts. The genes are TRBV7-9 and TRBJ1-1; TRBD1 aligns across 7 bases. Trimming cost V 4 bases and J 5 bases; bases outside gene matches: 7. Germline CDR1 is SEHNR and CDR2 is FQNEAQ (reference sequence). The CDR3 has 14 amino acids. The CDR3 region is CASSSYRGRTEAFF. The CDR3 DNA follows: TGTGCCAGCAGCTCATACAGGGGTAGGACTGAAGCTTTCTTT.

A few counts support this clonotype. This chain links TRBV20-1 with TRBJ2-1; 8 bases agree with TRBD2. The germline CDR1 and CDR2 sequences are DFQATT and SNEGSKA (reference sequence). There are 14 residues in the CDR3. V trimming: 5 bases; J trimming: 0 bases; junction bases outside the gene matches: 3. CDR3 residues: CSALAGTSYNEQFF. The CDR3 nucleotides are TGCAGTGCTTTAGCGGGAACCTCCTACAATGAGCAGTTCTTC.

Many counts were recorded for this clonotype. The rearrangement uses TRBV7-9 and TRBJ1-2; D remains unclear. V lost 1 base and J lost 3, with 6 bases in between. Germline CDR1 and CDR2: SEHNR and FQNEAQ (reference sequence). The CDR3 is 13 amino acids. The CDR3 DNA sequence: TGTGCCAGCAGCTTAGGGTTGGACTATGGCTACACCTTC. Protein sequence: CASSLGLDYGYTF.

This chain links TRBV3-1 with TRBJ1-1; the D is unclear. Germline V gives CDR1 LGHDT, CDR2 YNNKEL (reference sequence). The CDR3 has 14 amino acids. Trimming removed 4 bases from V and 1 base from J, with 10 bases in between. This CDR3 is CASSLREGNTEAFF. In nucleotides, the CDR3 is TGTGCCAGCAGCCTCCGGGAGGGGAACACTGAAGCTTTCTTT.

The sample holds many counts of this clonotype. The chain joins TRBV27 to TRBJ1-6, with D tentatively TRBD1 (5 bases). V dropped 3 bases and J dropped 8 bases, with 14 bases sitting between them. Germline V gene sequence: CDR1 MNHEY, CDR2 SMNVEV (reference sequence). The CDR3 consists of 15 residues. The CDR3 DNA sequence: TGTGCCAGCAGTTTGGGCAGGGAACATCATTCACCCCTCCACTTT. Its protein product is CASSLGREHHSPLHF.

V gene TRBV5-6 combines with J gene TRBJ2-7, with TRBD1 as a possible D gene (5 bases). CDR1 SGHDT and CDR2 YYEEEE come from the germline V gene. The length of the CDR3 is 14 residues. Trimming stripped 4 bases from V and 1 base from J, with 12 bases between. The CDR3 here is CASSLTGNSYEQYF. CDR3 nucleotide sequence: TGTGCCAGCAGCCTTACAGGAAATTCCTACGAGCAGTACTTC.

This clonotype has a count of ten or more. The J gene is TRBJ2-3, the V gene TRBV24-1; maybe TRBD2 (6 bases). V gave up 7 bases and J gave up 2 bases, with 15 bases separating them. The CDR3 has 15 amino acids. From germline, CDR1 is KGHDR and CDR2 SFDVKD. As DNA, the CDR3 is TGTGCCACCAGAGGGTCCGGAGGGGCCACAGATACGCAGTATTTT. Protein: CATRGSGGATDTQYF.

Only a few counts were recorded for this clonotype. The V call is TRBV18, the J call TRBJ2-3, with a possible D match to TRBD1 (5 bases). The V and J ends lost 3 bases and 2 bases respectively, with 12 bases between them. CDR3 length: 15 residues. Per germline, CDR1 KGHSH and CDR2 LQKENI. CDR3 nucleotides: TGTGCCAGCTCACCTAGGGCAGGGTCCACAGATACGCAGTATTTT. Protein: CASSPRAGSTDTQYF.

The chain uses TRBV7-9 and TRBJ1-3, with D unresolved. Trimming left V 8 bases short and J 4 bases short, with 12 bases between. The germline V gene encodes CDR1 SEHNR and CDR2 FQNEAQ (reference sequence). The CDR3 spans 13 residues. As DNA, the CDR3 is TGTGCCAGCCGGAGGGTTCCCGGAAACACCATATATTTT. Protein product: CASRRVPGNTIYF.

This clonotype was counted ten times or more. This rearrangement joins TRBV3-1 to TRBJ2-4, with a possible D match to TRBD2 (5 bases). Per germline, CDR1 LGHDT and CDR2 YNNKEL (reference sequence). Between the trimmed V and J ends, which lost 0 bases and 6 bases, there was a span of 12 bases. The CDR3 covers 15 residues. The CDR3 region is CASSQEGGPGNIQYF. In DNA form, the CDR3 reads TGTGCCAGCAGCCAAGAGGGCGGGCCGGGAAACATTCAGTACTTC. Drawing the rest from reference TRBV3-1 and TRBJ2-4, the complete variable domain is DTAVSQTPKYLVTQMGNDKSIKCEQNLGHDTMYWYKQDSKKFLKIMFSYNNKELIINETVPNRFSPKSPDKAHLNLHINSLELGDSAVYFCASSQEGGPGNIQYFGAGTRLSVL.

This clonotype was counted at least ten times. V and J are TRBV18 and TRBJ2-3; D gene unclear. The germline V and J ends were trimmed by 1 base and 5 bases, with 10 bases remaining between them. CDR1 and CDR2 (germline): KGHSH, LQKENI. CDR3 length: 14 amino acids. CDR3 region: CASSPLSPEDTQYF. CDR3 sequence (DNA): TGTGCCAGCTCACCACTTAGTCCGGAAGATACGCAGTATTTT. Full variable domain (missing parts from reference TRBV18 and TRBJ2-3): NAGVMQNPRHLVRRRGQEARLRCSPMKGHSHVYWYRQLPEEGLKFMVYLQKENIIDESGMPKERFSAEFPKEGPSILRIQQVVRGDSAAYFCASSPLSPEDTQYFGPGTRLTVL.

This clonotype was observed at least ten times. This chain joins TRBV19 and TRBJ2-2, with TRBD1 matching over 11 bases. The CDR3 runs 15 residues. Germline assignment: CDR1 LNHDA and CDR2 SQIVND (reference sequence). Trimming cost V 5 bases and J 4 bases; bases outside gene matches: 3. CDR3 nucleotides: TGTGCCAGTAGTTCCGGGACAGGGGGCACCGGGGAGCTGTTTTTT. Its translation: CASSSGTGGTGELFF.

This clonotype was detected ten times or more. The CDR3 spells CASSPPPDRIYSNQPQHF. The CDR3 DNA follows: TGTGCCAGCAGCCCACCCCCAGACAGGATCTATAGCAATCAGCCCCAGCATTTT. The V and J genes are TRBV13 and TRBJ1-5, with D possibly TRBD1 on 6 matching bases. The CDR3 runs to 18 residues. Looked up from germline, CDR1 is PRHDT and CDR2 is FYEKMQ (reference sequence). Trimming pared 5 bases from V and 0 bases from J, leaving 20 bases between.

Ten or more counts support this clonotype. This chain joins TRBV20-1 and TRBJ1-2; 9 nucleotides align to TRBD1. The CDR3 is made up of 16 amino acids. CDR1 DFQATT and CDR2 SNEGSKA come from the germline V gene (reference sequence). V was clipped by 6 bases and J by 5 bases; unmatched bases: 16. The CDR3 DNA is TGCAGTGCAAATAGGGGACAGGGATCAAGATCTTATGGCTACACCTTC. Its protein is CSANRGQGSRSYGYTF.

This clonotype came up many times. V gene TRBV19 combines with J gene TRBJ1-3; D may be TRBD1 (5 bases). The CDR3 contains 12 residues. Germline V lookup: CDR1 LNHDA, CDR2 SQIVND (reference sequence). V was shortened by 7 bases and J by 7 bases, with 11 bases between the two germline ends. In DNA, the CDR3 is TGTGCCAGTACCATGGGGCGGAACACCATATATTTT. Translation: CASTMGRNTIYF. Combining the CDR3 with reference TRBV19 and TRBJ1-3 gives the whole variable domain DGGITQSPKYLFRKEGQNVTLSCEQNLNHDAMYWYRQDPGQGLRLIYYSQIVNDFQKGDIAEGYSVSREKKESFPLTVTSAQKNPTAFYLCASTMGRNTIYFGEGSWLTVV.

This clonotype has ten or more counts. V usage is TRBV18 and J usage is TRBJ1-2; D gene ambiguous. The CDR3 is 15 residues long. CDR1 and CDR2 from the germline V gene are KGHSH and LQKENI. V was cut by 2 bases and J by 7 bases, with 17 bases left in between. This chain's CDR3 is CASSPDNIPSIGYTF. DNA of the CDR3: TGTGCCAGCTCACCAGACAACATCCCATCTATTGGCTACACCTTC.

At least ten counts were recorded for this clonotype. V gene TRBV4-2 combines with J gene TRBJ2-1, with D hard to call. V gave up 2 bases and J gave up 15 bases, with 14 bases separating them. Per germline, CDR1 LGHNA and CDR2 YNFKEQ. CDR3 length equals 12 residues. This CDR3 reads CASSQINGLRFF. The CDR3 DNA is TGTGCCAGCAGCCAAATTAACGGGCTCAGGTTCTTC.

This clonotype was counted at least ten times. V gene TRBV5-1 combines with J gene TRBJ2-5; D remains ambiguous. The germline V gene has CDR1 SGHRS and CDR2 YFSETQ. The ends were cut back, 2 bases at V and 4 bases at J, with 18 bases in the middle. The CDR3 has 16 amino acids. CDR3 amino acids: CASSFGTSLAVETQYF. The CDR3 DNA reads as TGCGCCAGCAGCTTTGGTACTTCCCTTGCGGTAGAGACCCAGTACTTC.